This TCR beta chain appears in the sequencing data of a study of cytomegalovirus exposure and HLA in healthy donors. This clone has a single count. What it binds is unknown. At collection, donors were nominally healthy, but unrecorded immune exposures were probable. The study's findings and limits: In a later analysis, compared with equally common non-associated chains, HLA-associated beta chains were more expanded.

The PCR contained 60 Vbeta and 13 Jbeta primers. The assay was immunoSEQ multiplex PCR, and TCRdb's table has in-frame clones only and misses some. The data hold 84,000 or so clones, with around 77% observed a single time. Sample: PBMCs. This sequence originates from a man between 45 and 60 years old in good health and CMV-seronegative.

DNA of the CDR3: TGTGCCAGCAGCGAAACAAACAGCCCCTCCGGGGAGCTGTTTTTT. It yields the protein CASSETNSPSGELFF. V gene TRBV9 combines with J gene TRBJ2-2; D ambiguous. Germline lookup yields CDR1 SGDLS and CDR2 YYNGEE. With 3 bases removed from V and 6 bases from J, the gap between germline ends came to 15 bases. The CDR3 loop spans 15 amino acids.